This T cell receptor (beta chain) comes out of a study of blood T cell repertoires in COVID-19. Study overall: The origin of the acute and convalescent COVID-19 samples was the United States, Italy and Spain.

Germline V lookup: CDR1 LGHDT, CDR2 YNNKEL (reference sequence). Unmatched junction bases numbered 3, after V lost 4 bases and J lost 4 bases. The CDR3 runs 16 residues. Sequenced by immunoSEQ multiplex PCR; TCRdb stores in-frame clones only, minus some. The sample comprises around 200,000 clones, over 70% of which are singletons, and around 6% rests with the top ten. This clonotype was sampled from a woman in her 70s with acute or convalescent COVID-19. The chain carries TRBV3-1 (or the pseudogene TRBV3-2) and TRBJ1-6; 11 bases match TRBD1. Sequenced sample: peripheral blood. The DNA of the CDR3 is TGTGCCAGCAGCCGGGGACAGGGGGGTTATAATTCACCCCTCCACTTT. Its protein is CASSRGQGGYNSPLHF.